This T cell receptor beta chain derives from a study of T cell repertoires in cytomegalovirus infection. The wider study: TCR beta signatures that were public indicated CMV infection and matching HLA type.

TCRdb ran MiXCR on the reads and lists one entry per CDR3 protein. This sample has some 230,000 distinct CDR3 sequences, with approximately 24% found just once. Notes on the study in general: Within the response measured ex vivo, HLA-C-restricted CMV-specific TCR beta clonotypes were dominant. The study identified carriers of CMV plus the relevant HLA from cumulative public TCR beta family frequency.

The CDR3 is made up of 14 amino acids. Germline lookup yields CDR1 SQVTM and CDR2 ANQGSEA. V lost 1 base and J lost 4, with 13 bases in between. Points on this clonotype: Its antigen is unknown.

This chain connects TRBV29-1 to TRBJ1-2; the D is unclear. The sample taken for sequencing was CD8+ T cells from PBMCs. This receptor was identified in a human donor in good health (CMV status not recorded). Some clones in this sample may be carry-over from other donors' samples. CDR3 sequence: CSVEGAAPGYGYTF. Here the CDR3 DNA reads TGCAGCGTTGAAGGGGCGGCGCCCGGCTATGGCTACACCTTC.